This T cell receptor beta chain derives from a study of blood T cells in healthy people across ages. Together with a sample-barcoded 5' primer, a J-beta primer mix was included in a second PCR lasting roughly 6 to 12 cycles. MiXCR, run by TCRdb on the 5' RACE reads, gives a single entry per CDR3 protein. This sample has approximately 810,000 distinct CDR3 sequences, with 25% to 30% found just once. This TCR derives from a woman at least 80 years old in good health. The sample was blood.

The CDR3 here is CASSFKGANVLTF. The DNA of the CDR3 is TGTGCCAGCAGTTTTAAGGGGGCCAACGTCCTGACTTTC. V gene TRBV12-3 or TRBV12-4 combines with J gene TRBJ2-6; D is unresolved. Trimming cost V 3 bases and J 4 bases, with 4 bases left between them. This CDR3 has 13 amino acids.